These 9 T cell receptor beta chains came from one sample sequenced in a study of cytomegalovirus exposure and HLA in healthy donors. 60 Vbeta and 13 Jbeta primers were used in PCR. This table comes from immunoSEQ multiplex PCR, and its TCRdb copy is limited to in-frame clones, with some not included. Of about 170,000 clones listed, around four fifths were seen once; the top ten hold 1.5% to 2%. The sample consisted of PBMCs. These receptors all come from a woman younger than 35 in good health and CMV-seronegative.

This clone was detected a few times. The chain joins TRBV27 to TRBJ2-7, with TRBD2 matching 10 bases. The junction had 12 bases not matched to a gene; V was cut back by 6 bases and J by 4 bases. The V gene's germline CDR1 is MNHEY and CDR2 SMNVEV (reference sequence). The CDR3 totals 16 residues. The CDR3 spells CASSRSSGSGRYEQYF. As DNA, the CDR3 is TGTGCCAGCAGCCGCTCTAGCGGGAGCGGGCGGTACGAGCAGTACTTC.

This clone is a singleton in its sample. This sequence joins TRBV6-5 and TRBJ2-1; TRBD2 matches at 13 bases. Germline CDR1 and CDR2: MNHEY and SVGAGI. CDR3 length: 15 residues. The V and J ends lost 6 bases and 6 bases, in that order; junction bases with no gene match: 5. The CDR3 region is CASRDTSGGANEQFF. CDR3 nucleotide sequence: TGTGCCAGCAGAGACACTAGCGGGGGGGCCAATGAGCAGTTCTTC.

V usage is TRBV19 and J usage is TRBJ1-5; no reliable D call. This CDR3 is built from 13 residues. Germline loops: CDR1 LNHDA, CDR2 SQIVND (reference sequence). Trimming removed 5 bases from V and 3 bases from J, with 8 bases in between. CDR3 nucleotide sequence: TGTGCCAGTAGTCCGGGTCCCAATCAGCCCCAGCATTTT. Translation gives CASSPGPNQPQHF.

The gene calls are TRBV6-5 and TRBJ2-5; tentatively, D is TRBD1 (6 bases). The germline V gene has CDR1 MNHEY and CDR2 SVGAGI. V was clipped by 0 bases and J by 5 bases, with 16 bases between them. This CDR3 is built from 16 residues. CDR3 sequence reads: CASSYSPYPRGETQYF. CDR3 sequence (DNA): TGTGCCAGCAGTTACTCGCCTTACCCAAGGGGGGAGACCCAGTACTTC.

V usage is TRBV28 and J usage is TRBJ2-1; 12 positions match TRBD1. The CDR3 is 16 residues long. Germline CDR1 reads MDHEN; CDR2 reads SYDVKM. With 6 bases clipped from V and 7 bases from J, the junction kept 10 bases outside the gene matches. The CDR3 region is CASRWDRGRAPNEQFF. CDR3 in DNA: TGTGCCAGCAGATGGGACAGGGGGCGAGCCCCAAATGAGCAGTTCTTC.

V and J are TRBV18 and TRBJ1-2, with D unresolved. The CDR3 covers 13 residues. Trimming shortened V by 1 base and J by 10 bases, and 13 bases separated the two germline ends. Per germline, CDR1 KGHSH and CDR2 LQKENI. The CDR3 here is CASSPRREEDYTF. In DNA form, the CDR3 reads TGTGCCAGCTCACCACGTCGGGAAGAGGACTACACCTTC.

V and J are TRBV7-6 and TRBJ2-5, with 7 nucleotides matching TRBD1. This CDR3 spans 14 amino acids. CDR1 SGHVS and CDR2 FNYEAQ come from the germline V gene. The J segment lost 7 bases and the V segment lost 3 bases, leaving 8 bases of the junction unmatched. In nucleotides, the CDR3 is TGTGCCAGCAGCTTTAATACAGGGGAGCGGACCCAGTACTTC. Translation: CASSFNTGERTQYF.

This chain's CDR3 is CASTIGGETYSNQPQHF. CDR3 DNA sequence: TGCGCCAGCACTATAGGAGGGGAGACGTATAGCAATCAGCCCCAGCATTTT. V usage is TRBV5-1 and J usage is TRBJ1-5, with D possibly being TRBD1 (5 bases). Germline V gene lookup returns CDR1 SGHRS and CDR2 YFSETQ. Trimming took off 6 bases at V and 0 bases at J, with 19 bases between the two ends. The CDR3 is made up of 17 amino acids.

This clone was seen only once. The gene calls are TRBV5-8 and TRBJ1-1; no clear D. Germline CDR1 is SGHTS and CDR2 is YDEGEE. V lost 4 bases and J 6 bases, leaving 13 bases between the germline ends. This CDR3 has 13 amino acids. The CDR3 sequence: CASSRPPAAEAFF. The CDR3 DNA reads as TGTGCCAGCAGCCGACCCCCGGCGGCTGAAGCTTTCTTT.